This is a list of T cell receptor beta chains from one sample in a study of T-cell memory formation after mild COVID-19. TCRdb re-called the 5' RACE reads through MiXCR, storing one row per CDR3 protein. The sample lists roughly 130,000 distinct CDR3 sequences, approximately 5.9% seen once, with 2% to 2.5% in the top ten. Sequencing was done on a sample of PBMCs or a T cell subset sorted from them (not recorded which). Receptors were obtained from an adult woman who had mild COVID-19 (a few samples of this study predate the infection). Cell type and time point are not known. Both conserved end residues are part of each CDR3. The D gene is left open where the match is weak. The size entry is marked missing in some rows and otherwise reads once, few, many or a size class.

v_gene	len	abundance	d_gene	j_gene	CDR3aa	CDR3nt
TRBV5-1	15	many	NA	TRBJ1-2	CASSLHGASNYGYTF	TGCGCCAGCAGCTTGCACGGGGCGAGTAACTATGGCTACACCTTC
TRBV5-1	14	few	NA	TRBJ2-2	CASSLEATFGELFF	TGCGCCAGCAGCTTGGAGGCCACCTTCGGGGAGCTGTTTTTT
TRBV7-6	19	few	NA	TRBJ1-5	CASSPLPDRGGSLTQPQHF	TGTGCCAGCAGCCCACTCCCTGACCGTGGCGGCTCCCTAACTCAGCCCCAGCATTTT
TRBV30	13	NA	TRBD2	TRBJ2-1	CAWSVGLAGDQFF	TGTGCCTGGAGTGTGGGGCTAGCGGGAGATCAGTTCTTC
TRBV12-3/TRBV12-4	14	few	NA	TRBJ2-5	CASSLFAGWETQYF	TGTGCCAGCAGTTTATTTGCGGGATGGGAGACCCAGTACTTC
TRBV20-1	15	few	TRBD1	TRBJ1-1	CSARRQGRGGTEAFF	TGCAGTGCTAGACGACAGGGGAGAGGGGGCACTGAAGCTTTCTTT
TRBV5-1	13	few	NA	TRBJ1-2	CASSSGQPYGYTF	TGCGCCAGCAGCTCCGGACAGCCCTATGGCTACACCTTC
TRBV20-1	14	many	NA	TRBJ2-1	CSAPGGVAYNEQFF	TGCAGTGCACCCGGGGGAGTCGCCTACAATGAGCAGTTCTTC
TRBV30	17	few	TRBD2	TRBJ2-3	CAWSRTSGGTSTDTQYF	TGTGCCTGGAGTCGGACTAGCGGGGGGACTAGCACAGATACGCAGTATTTT
TRBV27	14	NA	NA	TRBJ1-5	CASSRDRLNQPQHF	TGTGCCAGCAGCAGGGACCGTCTCAATCAGCCCCAGCATTTT
TRBV28	15	many	TRBD2	TRBJ2-3	CASSTSGDLADTQYF	TGTGCCAGCAGTACTAGCGGGGACCTCGCAGATACGCAGTATTTT
TRBV24-1	14	NA	TRBD1	TRBJ1-2	CATSEPGQDYGYTF	TGTGCCACCAGTGAACCCGGACAGGACTATGGCTACACCTTC
TRBV5-1	15	NA	TRBD1	TRBJ2-7	CASSPRDSLFYEQYF	TGCGCCAGCAGCCCCCGGGACAGCCTTTTCTACGAGCAGTACTTC
TRBV19	16	NA	TRBD2	TRBJ2-3	CASKGLAGVHTDTQYF	TGTGCCAGTAAAGGACTAGCGGGGGTCCACACAGATACGCAGTATTTT
TRBV11-3	15	few	TRBD1	TRBJ2-7	CASSSGQGYSYEQYF	TGTGCCAGCAGCTCCGGACAGGGGTATTCGTACGAGCAGTACTTC
TRBV5-5	14	many	NA	TRBJ2-5	CASSFLQKEETQYF	TGTGCCAGCAGCTTTCTGCAGAAGGAGGAGACCCAGTACTTC
TRBV6-6	15	NA	NA	TRBJ1-5	CASSYSMSGRQPQHF	TGTGCCAGCAGTTACTCGATGTCGGGACGCCAGCCCCAGCATTTT
TRBV12-3/TRBV12-4	15	once	NA	TRBJ2-7	CASSPSGTSSYEQYF	TGTGCCAGCAGCCCCAGCGGAACGTCGTCCTACGAGCAGTACTTC
TRBV4-3	13	many	NA	TRBJ2-3	CASSQVGTDTQYF	TGCGCCAGCAGCCAAGTCGGCACAGATACGCAGTATTTT
TRBV29-1	16	many	NA	TRBJ1-2	CSVDSSSETEGEGYTF	TGCAGCGTTGATTCTTCATCCGAGACGGAAGGAGAGGGCTACACCTTC
TRBV10-3	15	NA	NA	TRBJ1-2	CAISGGSYLDYGYTF	TGTGCCATCAGTGGGGGCTCATACCTCGACTATGGCTACACCTTC
TRBV18	14	NA	NA	TRBJ1-1	CASSPYTANTEAFF	TGTGCCAGCTCACCATATACGGCGAACACTGAAGCTTTCTTT
TRBV6-5	14	many	NA	TRBJ2-3	CASSVRRSTDTQYF	TGTGCCAGCAGCGTCCGGCGAAGCACAGATACGCAGTATTTT
TRBV5-6	13	many	NA	TRBJ1-1	CASSRPGVTEAFF	TGTGCCAGCAGCCGCCCGGGGGTTACTGAAGCTTTCTTT
TRBV11-2	15	many	NA	TRBJ2-1	CASSPVPSPYNEQFF	TGTGCCAGCAGCCCCGTCCCATCCCCATACAATGAGCAGTTCTTC
TRBV7-3	13	NA	TRBD2	TRBJ2-3	CASSWGGADTQYF	TGTGCCAGCAGCTGGGGAGGGGCAGATACGCAGTATTTT